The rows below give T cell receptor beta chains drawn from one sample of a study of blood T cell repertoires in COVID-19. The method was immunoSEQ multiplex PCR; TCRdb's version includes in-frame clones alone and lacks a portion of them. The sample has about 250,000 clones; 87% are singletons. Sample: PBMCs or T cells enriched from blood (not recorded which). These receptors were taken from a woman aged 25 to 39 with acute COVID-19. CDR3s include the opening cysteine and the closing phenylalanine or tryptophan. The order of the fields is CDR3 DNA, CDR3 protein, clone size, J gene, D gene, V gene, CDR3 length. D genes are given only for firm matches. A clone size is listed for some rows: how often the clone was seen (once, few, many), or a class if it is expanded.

CDR3 DNA: TGTGCCAGCAAAAGCCGGGACAACTACGAGCAGTACTTC; CDR3 protein: CASKSRDNYEQYF; clone size: .; J gene: TRBJ2-7; D gene: .; V gene: TRBV28; CDR3 length: 13
CDR3 DNA: TGTGCCAGCAGCTCTCGCCTTTCCGGGACAGATAATTCACCCCTCCACTTT; CDR3 protein: CASSSRLSGTDNSPLHF; clone size: few; J gene: TRBJ1-6; D gene: TRBD1; V gene: TRBV5-8; CDR3 length: 17
CDR3 DNA: TGTGCCAGCAGTGATTGGAGCCGGGAAAAACTGTTTTTT; CDR3 protein: CASSDWSREKLFF; clone size: .; J gene: TRBJ1-4; D gene: .; V gene: TRBV25-1; CDR3 length: 13
CDR3 DNA: TGTGCCAGCAGTCAGATTGGACAGGGAGTTCATGCACTGTTTTTT; CDR3 protein: CASSQIGQGVHALFF; clone size: once; J gene: TRBJ1-4; D gene: TRBD1; V gene: TRBV28; CDR3 length: 15
CDR3 DNA: TGCGCCAGCAGCGTCCGACAGGGGAACACCGGGGAGCTGTTTTTT; CDR3 protein: CASSVRQGNTGELFF; clone size: once; J gene: TRBJ2-2; D gene: TRBD1; V gene: TRBV5-1; CDR3 length: 15
CDR3 DNA: TGTGCCAGCAGCAGCCCGGAGCGGGGGGCCCTGCCCTCCTACAATGAGCAGTTCTTC; CDR3 protein: CASSSPERGALPSYNEQFF; clone size: .; J gene: TRBJ2-1; D gene: .; V gene: TRBV21-1; CDR3 length: 19
CDR3 DNA: TGTGCCAGCTTTAGGGGGGGCTCTACCTCCTACAATGAGCAGTTCTTC; CDR3 protein: CASFRGGSTSYNEQFF; clone size: once; J gene: TRBJ2-1; D gene: .; V gene: TRBV28; CDR3 length: 16
CDR3 DNA: TGTGCCAGCAGCCATACCGGGACAGGGGTGGCTTTCTTT; CDR3 protein: CASSHTGTGVAFF; clone size: .; J gene: TRBJ1-1; D gene: TRBD1; V gene: TRBV5-6; CDR3 length: 13
CDR3 DNA: TGTGCCAGCAGCTTAACGGACATACAGGGCGTCCTGCTCCACTTT; CDR3 protein: CASSLTDIQGVLLHF; clone size: few; J gene: TRBJ1-6; D gene: .; V gene: TRBV7-8; CDR3 length: 15
CDR3 DNA: TGTGCCAGTAGTATAGCGACAGGGGCCACTGAAGCTTTCTTT; CDR3 protein: CASSIATGATEAFF; clone size: .; J gene: TRBJ1-1; D gene: TRBD1; V gene: TRBV19; CDR3 length: 14
CDR3 DNA: TGTGCCAGCAGCCTTTCCGGGACAAAATACACCGGGGAGCTGTTTTTT; CDR3 protein: CASSLSGTKYTGELFF; clone size: many; J gene: TRBJ2-2; D gene: .; V gene: TRBV7-8; CDR3 length: 16
CDR3 DNA: TGCGCCAGCAGCTGGGGGACAGGGATGTACGAGCAGTACTTC; CDR3 protein: CASSWGTGMYEQYF; clone size: .; J gene: TRBJ2-7; D gene: TRBD1; V gene: TRBV5-1; CDR3 length: 14
CDR3 DNA: TGTGCCAGCAGAAGGGACAGACCCCCGCCCCAGCATTTT; CDR3 protein: CASRRDRPPPQHF; clone size: .; J gene: TRBJ1-5; D gene: TRBD1; V gene: TRBV28; CDR3 length: 13
CDR3 DNA: TGTGCCAGCAGCTCAGGGGTCGACACTGAAGCTTTCTTT; CDR3 protein: CASSSGVDTEAFF; clone size: few; J gene: TRBJ1-1; D gene: .; V gene: TRBV7-9; CDR3 length: 13
CDR3 DNA: TGTGCCAGCAGTGAATTTGGTCAGGGAGATACGCAGTATTTT; CDR3 protein: CASSEFGQGDTQYF; clone size: .; J gene: TRBJ2-3; D gene: .; V gene: TRBV6-1; CDR3 length: 14
CDR3 DNA: TGTGCCAGCAGTTTAGGAGTCTCGCAGCCCCAGCATTTT; CDR3 protein: CASSLGVSQPQHF; clone size: .; J gene: TRBJ1-5; D gene: .; V gene: TRBV28; CDR3 length: 13
CDR3 DNA: TGTGCCAGCACCCCTCCCGGTAATTCACCCCTCCACTTT; CDR3 protein: CASTPPGNSPLHF; clone size: .; J gene: TRBJ1-6; D gene: .; V gene: TRBV28; CDR3 length: 13
CDR3 DNA: TGTGCCAGCAGCCCCTATAGCGGGGGACTGGGGGAGACCCAGTACTTC; CDR3 protein: CASSPYSGGLGETQYF; clone size: .; J gene: TRBJ2-5; D gene: TRBD2; V gene: TRBV7-2; CDR3 length: 16
CDR3 DNA: TGTGCCAGCAGGAGGGCGGGGAGCTACGAGCAGTACTTC; CDR3 protein: CASRRAGSYEQYF; clone size: few; J gene: TRBJ2-7; D gene: .; V gene: TRBV6-5; CDR3 length: 13
CDR3 DNA: TGTGCCAGCAGCTCTTATCGGAGGGTAAACACCGGGGAGCTGTTTTTT; CDR3 protein: CASSSYRRVNTGELFF; clone size: few; J gene: TRBJ2-2; D gene: .; V gene: TRBV7-2; CDR3 length: 16
CDR3 DNA: TGTGCCAGCAGTTACTCGACGCGCAGGGGGAGCTGGGAGCAGTACTTC; CDR3 protein: CASSYSTRRGSWEQYF; clone size: .; J gene: TRBJ2-7; D gene: TRBD1; V gene: TRBV6-2/TRBV6-3; CDR3 length: 16
CDR3 DNA: TGTGCCAGCTCCCTAGATGGCCAGCAGTACTTC; CDR3 protein: CASSLDGQQYF; clone size: .; J gene: TRBJ2-7; D gene: .; V gene: TRBV18; CDR3 length: 11
CDR3 DNA: TGTGCCAGCAGGGCTACAGGAGGAGGGAATGAAGCTTTCTTT; CDR3 protein: CASRATGGGNEAFF; clone size: .; J gene: TRBJ1-1; D gene: .; V gene: TRBV3-1/TRBV3-2; CDR3 length: 14
CDR3 DNA: TGTGCCAGTACCACTAGCGGGAGGAGGGTCATTCAGTACTTC; CDR3 protein: CASTTSGRRVIQYF; clone size: .; J gene: TRBJ2-4; D gene: TRBD2; V gene: TRBV19; CDR3 length: 14
CDR3 DNA: TGTGCCAGTAGTATTGGCGGCGGGGCTAACTATGGCTACACCTTC; CDR3 protein: CASSIGGGANYGYTF; clone size: .; J gene: TRBJ1-2; D gene: .; V gene: TRBV19; CDR3 length: 15
CDR3 DNA: TGTGCCAGCAGCGCCAGTTACGACGAGCAGTACTTC; CDR3 protein: CASSASYDEQYF; clone size: few; J gene: TRBJ2-7; D gene: .; V gene: TRBV5-5; CDR3 length: 12
CDR3 DNA: TGTGCCAGCACCAAAGTGGCGGGAAGCGTTGGGGCCAACGTCCTGACTTTC; CDR3 protein: CASTKVAGSVGANVLTF; clone size: .; J gene: TRBJ2-6; D gene: .; V gene: TRBV19; CDR3 length: 17